This T cell receptor (beta chain) stems from a study of T cell clonotyping in hematopoietic cell transplantation (dated by TCRdb to about 2021). For the study in its entirety: Recipient samples taken before transplant were collected after cytoreduction. A total of 135 blood samples were collected in the study from approximately 32 consecutive transplant recipients and their related donors. Recruitment of patients ran from late 2015 to early 2017, and follow-up continued until September 2020 or until death.

Its CDR3 holds 12 amino acids, cysteine through phenylalanine. The CDR3 DNA has 36 bases and is translated from base 1. Clipping removes 10 bases from V and 6 bases from J, with 3 as the unmatched junction base count. CDR1 and CDR2, looked up from the germline V gene (reference sequence), are LNHDA and SQIVND. With the immunoSEQ assay, which is a bias-controlled multiplex PCR relying on V- and J-specific primers, TCR beta CDR3 regions were amplified from genomic DNA. A proprietary barcode and Illumina adapter sequences were added to the CDR3 amplicons in a second PCR step. CDR3 libraries were sequenced on an Illumina MiSeq instrument. The study's processing was this. Export and quality control were performed with immunoSEQ Analyzer 3.0, and downstream analyses were performed with R Bioconductor and Immunarch. Repertoire metrics were calculated using only productive rearrangements within the normalized downsampled data set. In the normalized cohort, a clonotype counted as pathologically expanded if the clonotype was larger than 5 templates. The Inverse Simpson Index was used to measure repertoire diversity. To capture all clonotypes, CMV-specificity analyses were performed on the non-normalized data set. The clones in this table, taken by TCRdb from immuneACCESS, are in-frame only. Not every clone is retained; where verified, under half of the shortfall comes from an unresolved V gene, and the cause of the rest is unknown. Clone size and V and J calls were adopted from that table, with D and trimming inferred from the DNA. The sample records 6,500 to 7,000 clones, around 88% of which are singletons. 3.6% of the sample is held by the ten biggest clonotypes.

In light of the paper, this sample's time point label describes: recipient sample about 28 days before transplant, after cytoreduction. Recipient blood was collected about 28 days before transplant and at days 30, 100 and 180 after transplant. Nuclei Lysis Solution was used to extract genomic DNA from fresh or cryopreserved unfractionated peripheral blood mononuclear cells. This clone showed up just a few times. It has no known antigen specificity. Base qualities are not provided; no much larger clone lies one nucleotide away. Broader findings and caveats from the paper: The sample size was limited and the cells went unsorted, which meant the CD4 and CD8 repertoire contributions could not be told apart. Inverse Simpson Index values from donors and from recipients before transplant predicted broader TCR repertoire diversity after transplant. After transplant, TCR diversity in recipients dropped, and pathologically expanded clonotypes climbed progressively between day 30 and day 180. Only a small fraction of recipient repertoires overlapped donor repertoires, with over 97% appearing de novo at the given depth.

This specimen was peripheral blood mononuclear cells, taken before stem cell transplant. The chain joins TRBV19 to TRBJ2-2, with TRBD1 identical over 9 junction bases. This sequence was found in a man aged 30 to 39 with acute myeloid leukemia. Some clones in this sample may be carry-over from other donors' samples. The CDR3 in this case is CATWTGAGELFF. The nucleotide sequence reads as follows: TGTGCCACCTGGACAGGGGCCGGGGAGCTGTTTTTT. With the portions outside the CDR3 filled from the reference TRBV19 and TRBJ2-2 genes, the complete variable region becomes DGGITQSPKYLFRKEGQNVTLSCEQNLNHDAMYWYRQDPGQGLRLIYYSQIVNDFQKGDIAEGYSVSREKKESFPLTVTSAQKNPTAFYLCATWTGAGELFFGEGSRLTVL.